The next 19 T cell receptor beta chains were all read from a single sample in a study of PD-1 blockade in classical Hodgkin lymphoma. Sequencing used immunoSEQ multiplex PCR; TCRdb keeps in-frame clones, though not all of them. Here the sample spans about 96,000 clones, under 95% being singletons. Time point of the sample: cycle 4 day 1 (C4D1), after 5 to 7 weeks of nivolumab. Following autologous stem cell transplantation, relapse occurred in every patient, and exposure to brentuximab vedotin varied. The sequences come from peripheral blood mononuclear cells (PBMCs), collected before the fourth cycle of nivolumab. The receptor set was obtained from a human donor with classical Hodgkin lymphoma.

V usage is TRBV5-1 and J usage is TRBJ2-2, with D hard to call. Trimming took off 1 base at V and 1 base at J, with 8 bases between the two ends. This CDR3 contains 15 residues. Germline CDR1 and CDR2: SGHRS and YFSETQ. The CDR3 DNA reads TGCGCCAGCAGCTTGCGAAAGGAGAACACCGGGGAGCTGTTTTTT. Translation gives CASSLRKENTGELFF. Full variable domain (outside the CDR3, taken from reference TRBV5-1 and TRBJ2-2): KAGVTQTPRYLIKTRGQQVTLSCSPISGHRSVSWYQQTPGQGLQFLFEYFSETQRNKGNFPGRFSGRQFSNSRSEMNVSTLELGDSALYLCASSLRKENTGELFFGEGSRLTVL.

This chain joins TRBV10-3 and TRBJ2-1, with D uncertain. V dropped 2 bases and J dropped 5 bases, with 13 bases sitting between them. The CDR3 runs to 15 residues. Germline V gene sequence: CDR1 ENHRY, CDR2 SYGVKD. The CDR3 region has the DNA TGTGCCATCAGTGAGACCACAACAGCCCACAATGAGCAGTTCTTC. Amino acid sequence: CAISETTTAHNEQFF.

V gene TRBV12-2 combines with J gene TRBJ1-1; the tabulated D call, TRBD1, remains unverified against the DNA. TRBV12-2 is given as a pseudogene. The CDR3 extends over 15 amino acids. The CDR3 region is CASRLGQGADTEAFF. The CDR3 region has the DNA TGTGCAAGTCGCTTAGGTCAGGGGGCCGACACTGAAGCTTTCTTT.

Details on this clone: In the same sample, other DNA sequences code for this CDR3. V and J are TRBV7-3 and TRBJ2-1; 8 bases align to TRBD2. Germline loops: CDR1 SGHTA, CDR2 FQGTGA. This CDR3 has 15 amino acids. J was trimmed by 1 base and V by 4 bases; bases with no gene match: 3. CDR3 sequence (DNA): TGTGCCAGCAGCTCACTAGCGGCGTCCTACAATGAGCAGTTCTTC. This sequence encodes CASSSLAASYNEQFF. Full variable domain (rest looked up from reference TRBV7-3 and TRBJ2-1): GAGVSQTPSNKVTEKGKYVELRCDPISGHTALYWYRQSLGQGPEFLIYFQGTGAADDSGLPNDRFFAVRPEGSVSTLKIQRTERGDSAVYLCASSSLAASYNEQFFGPGTRLTVL.

Comment on this clone: Because the CDR3 is missing its conserved closing phenylalanine or tryptophan, this is likely a read error. The DNA is left out, because the CDR3 cannot be placed on it with certainty; the CDR3 is given as TCRdb lists it. The chain has TRBV5-1 and TRBJ2-7. The germline gives CDR1 SGHRS, CDR2 YFSETQ. The CDR3 sequence runs 11 residues, both termini included. The CDR3 loop reads CASSLNTVKCL.

The chain recombines TRBV7-2 with TRBJ2-7; D possibly corresponds to TRBD2 (5 bases). Germline CDR1 SGHTA, CDR2 FQGNSA. Trimming shortened V by 1 base and J by 2 bases, and 9 bases separated the two germline ends. CDR3 length: 14 residues. The CDR3 DNA is TGTGCCAGCAGCTTAGAGGGAGATACCTACGAGCAGTACTTC. Translating it yields CASSLEGDTYEQYF.

This clone has only one observation. The chain has TRBV28 and TRBJ1-4; 9 bases agree with TRBD1. Per the germline V gene, CDR1 is MDHEN and CDR2 is SYDVKM. This CDR3 is 12 amino acids long. J was trimmed by 5 bases and V by 8 bases; bases with no gene match: 0. The CDR3 loop is CASGQGNEKLFF. The CDR3 DNA is TGTGCCAGCGGACAGGGGAATGAAAAACTGTTTTTT.

The J gene is TRBJ2-1, the V gene TRBV19; unclear D gene. The length of the CDR3 is 11 residues. Between the trimmed V and J ends, which lost 7 bases and 4 bases, there was a span of 5 bases. Germline lookup yields CDR1 LNHDA and CDR2 SQIVND (reference sequence). CDR3 protein: CASIWYNEQFF. In DNA, the CDR3 is TGTGCCAGTATCTGGTACAATGAGCAGTTCTTC.

The chain links TRBV4-2 to TRBJ1-3; D is uncertain. Per germline, CDR1 LGHNA and CDR2 YNFKEQ. V gave up 0 bases and J gave up 3 bases, with 9 bases separating them. The length of the CDR3 is 15 residues. Here the CDR3 DNA reads TGTGCCAGCAGCCAAGAACAAGGGTTTGGAAACACCATATATTTT. This encodes CASSQEQGFGNTIYF.

This chain connects TRBV28 to TRBJ2-6; D may be TRBD1 (5 bases). Germline-derived CDR1 and CDR2 are MDHEN and SYDVKM. The ends were cut back, 2 bases at V and 0 bases at J, with 14 bases in the middle. This CDR3 spans 18 amino acids. CDR3 amino acids: CASSLGRNRFSGANVLTF. In DNA form, the CDR3 reads TGTGCCAGCAGTTTAGGTCGGAACAGGTTCTCTGGGGCCAACGTCCTGACTTTC. Drawing the rest from reference TRBV28 and TRBJ2-6, the complete variable domain is DVKVTQSSRYLVKRTGEKVFLECVQDMDHENMFWYRQDPGLGLRLIYFSYDVKMKEKGDIPEGYSVSREKKERFSLILESASTNQTSMYLCASSLGRNRFSGANVLTFGAGSRLTVL.

The rearrangement joins TRBV2 to TRBJ2-3; D unresolved. CDR1 and CDR2 from the germline V gene are SNHLY and FYNNEI. V lost 7 bases to trimming and J lost 2 bases, with 16 bases between them. This CDR3 comprises 15 residues. CDR3 DNA: TGTGCCAGCACTAGAGAAGATACGGACACAGATACGCAGTATTTT. The encoded protein is CASTREDTDTDTQYF.

The J gene is TRBJ2-7, the V gene TRBV19; TRBD1 might be the D (5 bases). V was cut by 2 bases and J by 4 bases, with 15 bases left in between. This CDR3 is 15 amino acids long. The germline V gene has CDR1 LNHDA and CDR2 SQIVND (reference sequence). The CDR3 DNA is TGTGCCAGTAGTATACCGGGTAGGGGCGATTACGAGCAGTACTTC. It translates to CASSIPGRGDYEQYF.

This clone was recorded only once. The chain links TRBV7-3 to TRBJ1-1; possibly TRBD1 for D (5 bases). The CDR3 runs to 16 residues. The V end lost 0 bases, the J end lost 2 bases, and 13 bases lay between the germline ends. Germline V gene data show CDR1 as SGHTA and CDR2 as FQGTGA. Here the CDR3 reads CASSLTGAGANTEAFF. CDR3 bases: TGTGCCAGCAGCTTAACAGGGGCCGGGGCTAACACTGAAGCTTTCTTT.

CDR3 DNA sequence: TGTGCCAGTACTCCCCGGGGTAGAGGCCAAGAGACCCAGTACTTC. This codes for CASTPRGRGQETQYF. The gene calls are TRBV19 and TRBJ2-5, with a weak D call TRBD2 (5 bases). CDR3 length equals 15 residues. CDR1 and CDR2 from the germline V gene are LNHDA and SQIVND (reference sequence). Trimming took off 7 bases at V and 1 base at J, with 16 bases between the two ends.

This chain links TRBV6-5 with TRBJ1-2, with TRBD1 identical over 11 bases. The germline V gene encodes CDR1 MNHEY and CDR2 SVGAGI. The CDR3 contains 14 residues. Trimming took 5 bases from V and 6 from J; bases not matched to a gene: 5. In DNA form, the CDR3 reads TGTGCCAGCAGTGGGACAGGGGGTCGCGATGGCTACACCTTC. It specifies CASSGTGGRDGYTF.

This rearrangement joins TRBV27 to TRBJ1-4, with a weak D call TRBD1 (6 bases). Germline CDR1 is MNHEY and CDR2 is SMNVEV (reference sequence). V was shortened by 8 bases and J by 8 bases, with 18 bases between the two germline ends. The CDR3 has 14 amino acids. The chain's CDR3 is CASPKGGGVEKLFF. CDR3 sequence (DNA): TGTGCCAGCCCCAAGGGGGGCGGAGTCGAAAAACTGTTTTTT.

The chain has TRBV6-5 and TRBJ2-7; 9 positions agree with TRBD1. The CDR3 loop spans 14 amino acids. After removal of 5 bases from V and 2 bases from J, the junction contained 4 bases not matched to a gene. Germline loops: CDR1 MNHEY, CDR2 SVGAGI. The CDR3 sequence is CASSPDRGAYEQYF. DNA of the CDR3: TGTGCCAGCAGTCCTGACAGGGGGGCCTACGAGCAGTACTTC.

This clone was observed once. The V and J genes are TRBV28 and TRBJ1-1; D perhaps matches TRBD1 (5 bases). The V gene lost 10 bases and the J gene lost 6 bases, with 15 bases spanning the gap. The germline V gene has CDR1 MDHEN and CDR2 SYDVKM. The CDR3 spans 12 residues. The chain's CDR3 is CATEGPVSEAFF. The DNA of the CDR3 is TGTGCCACCGAGGGGCCCGTCTCTGAAGCTTTCTTT.

This chain uses TRBV11-3 with TRBJ1-3, with unresolved D. CDR3 length: 14 residues. Trimming cost V 2 bases and J 0 bases, with 5 bases left between them. Germline V lookup: CDR1 SGHNT, CDR2 YENEEA. The CDR3, as DNA: TGTGCCAGCAGCTTATCGGACTCTGGAAACACCATATATTTT. Translating it yields CASSLSDSGNTIYF.